The 10 T cell receptor beta chains listed next were all sequenced from one sample in a study of T cell clonotyping in hematopoietic cell transplantation. Some clones are missing from TCRdb's copy, which holds only in-frame ones; the method was immunoSEQ multiplex PCR. The table shows 14,000 or so clones, with approximately 56% occurring only once. Sequenced input: PBMCs. Receptor source: a human donor who either received an allogeneic hematopoietic cell transplant for a myeloid malignancy or was a related donor (not recorded which). Some clones in this sample may be carry-over from other donors' samples.

The gene calls are TRBV5-6 and TRBJ1-5; D is possibly TRBD1 (5 bases). V lost 3 bases, J lost 4 bases, and 14 bases lay in between. Germline V gene sequence: CDR1 SGHDT, CDR2 YYEEEE. This CDR3 comprises 15 residues. Here the CDR3 DNA reads TGTGCCAGCAGCTCTAGGGGTACGGCTAATCAGCCCCAGCATTTT. This codes for CASSSRGTANQPQHF.

The V and J genes are TRBV6-5 and TRBJ1-2; no reliable D call. Germline values: CDR1 MNHEY, CDR2 SVGAGI. The CDR3 is 12 residues long. Trimming stripped 1 base from V and 4 bases from J, with 4 bases between. CDR3 in DNA: TGTGCCAGCAGTTACTTCGGCTATGGCTACACCTTC. Protein: CASSYFGYGYTF.

This sequence joins TRBV4-1 and TRBJ2-1; a weak D match, TRBD1 (5 bases). This CDR3 is built from 13 residues. Germline V gene lookup returns CDR1 MGHRA and CDR2 YSYEKL. V was trimmed by 1 base and J by 10 bases, leaving 11 bases between them. Written as DNA, the CDR3 is TGCGCCAGCAGCCAAGGGACAACACGCGAGCAGTTCTTC. It yields the protein CASSQGTTREQFF.

The CDR3: CASRHTGTEHEKLFF. Written as DNA, the CDR3 is TGTGCCAGCAGACACACCGGGACAGAACATGAAAAACTGTTTTTT. The chain joins TRBV5-6 to TRBJ1-4, with TRBD1 identical over 7 bases. Germline assignment: CDR1 SGHDT and CDR2 YYEEEE. V trimming: 5 bases; J trimming: 6 bases; junction bases outside the gene matches: 10. The CDR3 is 15 residues long.

This rearrangement joins TRBV5-1 to TRBJ1-1; D uncertain. The CDR3 consists of 11 residues. The V end lost 1 base, the J end lost 8 bases, and 6 bases lay between the germline ends. The germline V gene encodes CDR1 SGHRS and CDR2 YFSETQ. The CDR3 bases are TGCGCCAGCAGCTTGTCCGGAGAAGCTTTCTTT. It yields the protein CASSLSGEAFF.

V usage is TRBV28 and J usage is TRBJ2-5, with TRBD1 matching over 8 bases. This CDR3 has 16 amino acids. With 4 bases clipped from V and 1 base from J, the junction kept 8 bases outside the gene matches. Germline CDR1 is MDHEN and CDR2 is SYDVKM. The CDR3 DNA is TGTGCCAGCAGTTCCGGACAGGGTTTTGTCCAAGAGACCCAGTACTTC. This gives the protein CASSSGQGFVQETQYF. Looking up the rest from reference TRBV28 and TRBJ2-5 gives the full variable domain: DVKVTQSSRYLVKRTGEKVFLECVQDMDHENMFWYRQDPGLGLRLIYFSYDVKMKEKGDIPEGYSVSREKKERFSLILESASTNQTSMYLCASSSGQGFVQETQYFGPGTRLLVL.

The rearrangement uses TRBV5-4 and TRBJ2-4; D unclear. Germline CDR1 SGHNT, CDR2 YYREEE (reference sequence). V shed 4 bases and J shed 1 base, with 15 bases lying between them. The CDR3 sequence is 16 residues long. CDR3 sequence reads: CASSPEKVGAKNIQYF. Here the CDR3 DNA reads TGTGCCAGCAGCCCGGAGAAGGTCGGGGCCAAAAACATTCAGTACTTC.

This clone was observed a few times. The rearrangement uses TRBV30 and TRBJ1-1; D unclear. The CDR3 contains 11 residues. V gave up 5 bases and J gave up 4 bases, with 8 bases separating them. Germline lookup yields CDR1 GTSNPN and CDR2 SVGIG (reference sequence). The CDR3 nucleotides read TGTGCCTGGGCCATGGGCACTGAAGCTTTCTTT. Translation: CAWAMGTEAFF.

This sequence joins TRBV6-4 and TRBJ2-2; D tentatively reads TRBD1 or TRBD2 (5 bases each). Per germline, CDR1 MRHNA and CDR2 SNTAGT. The CDR3 is made up of 14 amino acids. V lost 7 bases, J lost 4 bases, and 13 bases lay in between. The CDR3 nucleotides read TGTGCCAGCACCGGGACCCCCGGCACCGGGGAGCTGTTTTTT. Its protein is CASTGTPGTGELFF.

The J gene is TRBJ2-5, the V gene TRBV19, with 7 nucleotides matching TRBD2. The trim removed 7 bases at V and 4 bases at J, leaving 12 bases unmatched. CDR3 size: 15 residues. Germline V CDR1 and CDR2: LNHDA, SQIVND (reference sequence). CDR3 in DNA: TGTGCCAGTAAGGGCGGGGGATTCTGGGGAGAGACCCAGTACTTC. It translates to CASKGGGFWGETQYF.